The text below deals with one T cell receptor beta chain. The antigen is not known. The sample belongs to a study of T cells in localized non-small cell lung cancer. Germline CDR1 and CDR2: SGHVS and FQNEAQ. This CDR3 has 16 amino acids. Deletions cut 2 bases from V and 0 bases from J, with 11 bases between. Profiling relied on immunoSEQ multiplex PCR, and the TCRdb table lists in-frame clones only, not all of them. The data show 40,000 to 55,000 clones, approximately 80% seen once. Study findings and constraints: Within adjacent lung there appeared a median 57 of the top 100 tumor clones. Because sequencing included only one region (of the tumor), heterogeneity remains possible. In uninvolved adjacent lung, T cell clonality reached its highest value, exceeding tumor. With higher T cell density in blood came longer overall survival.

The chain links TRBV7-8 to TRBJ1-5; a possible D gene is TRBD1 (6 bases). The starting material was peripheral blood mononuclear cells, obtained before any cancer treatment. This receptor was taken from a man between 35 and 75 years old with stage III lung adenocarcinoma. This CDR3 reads CASSLLSGDSNQPQHF. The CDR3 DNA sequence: TGTGCCAGCAGCTTACTCTCAGGGGATAGCAATCAGCCCCAGCATTTT.